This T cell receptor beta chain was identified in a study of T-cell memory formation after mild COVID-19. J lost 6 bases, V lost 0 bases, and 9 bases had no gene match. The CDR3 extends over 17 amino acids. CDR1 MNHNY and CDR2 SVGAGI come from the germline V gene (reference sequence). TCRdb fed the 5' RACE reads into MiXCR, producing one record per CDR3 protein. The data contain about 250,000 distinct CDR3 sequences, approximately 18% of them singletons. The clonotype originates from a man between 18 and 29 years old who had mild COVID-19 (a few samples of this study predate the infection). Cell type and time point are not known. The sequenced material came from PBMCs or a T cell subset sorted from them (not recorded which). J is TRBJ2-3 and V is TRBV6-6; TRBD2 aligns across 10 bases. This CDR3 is CASSYSSSGGNPDTQYF. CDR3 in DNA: TGTGCCAGCAGTTACTCGTCTAGCGGGGGTAACCCGGATACGCAGTATTTT.